This T cell receptor (beta chain) emerged from a study of blood T cell repertoires in COVID-19. Study context: The study drew acute and convalescent COVID-19 samples from the United States, Italy and Spain.

Generated by immunoSEQ multiplex PCR, the TCRdb table keeps only in-frame clones and is missing some. The top ten clones hold about 5.3% of a sample with under 300,000 clones, 65% to 90% of them seen once. The J segment lost 6 bases and the V segment lost 0 bases, leaving 4 bases of the junction unmatched. The CDR3 is made up of 15 amino acids. Per the germline V gene, CDR1 is SGHRS and CDR2 is YFSETQ. The chain links TRBV5-1 to TRBJ1-4; 8 bases are a match to TRBD1. Sequencing was performed on peripheral blood. The receptor was derived from a woman at least 80 years old with active or convalescent COVID-19. The CDR3: CASSLAGTGYEKLFF. The CDR3 coding sequence is TGCGCCAGCAGCTTGGCCGGGACAGGCTATGAAAAACTGTTTTTT.